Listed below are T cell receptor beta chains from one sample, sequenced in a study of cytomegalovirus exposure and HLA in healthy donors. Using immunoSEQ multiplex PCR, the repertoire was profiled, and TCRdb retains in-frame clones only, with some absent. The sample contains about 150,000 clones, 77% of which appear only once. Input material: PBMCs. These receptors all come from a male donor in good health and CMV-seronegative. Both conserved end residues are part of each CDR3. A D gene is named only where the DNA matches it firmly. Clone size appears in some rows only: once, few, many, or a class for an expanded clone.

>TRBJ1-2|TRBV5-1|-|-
TGCGCCAGCAGACCTACAGGGTCCTATGGCTACACCTTC
CASRPTGSYGYTF
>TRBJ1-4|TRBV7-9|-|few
TGTGCCAGCAGCTTAGCCGGGACACCTAATGAAAAACTGTTTTTT
CASSLAGTPNEKLFF
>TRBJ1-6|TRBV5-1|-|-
TGCGCCAGCAGCTTGGTTCAGGGTTCACCCCTCCACTTT
CASSLVQGSPLHF
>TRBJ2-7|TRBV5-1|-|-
TGCGCCAGCAGCTTGCCCGGAGCCTACGAGCAGTACTTC
CASSLPGAYEQYF
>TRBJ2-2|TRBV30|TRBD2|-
TGTGCCTGGAGTGTACGCGCTAGCGGGAGAGCAGGGGAGCTGTTTTTT
CAWSVRASGRAGELFF
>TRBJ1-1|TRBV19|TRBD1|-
TGTGCCAGTAGTCCGAACGGACAGGTGAACACTGAAGCTTTCTTT
CASSPNGQVNTEAFF
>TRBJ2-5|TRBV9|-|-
TGTGCCAGCAGCGCAAGCGCATGGGGGACTCGACAAGAGACCCAGTACTTC
CASSASAWGTRQETQYF
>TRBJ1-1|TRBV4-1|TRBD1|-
TGCGCCAGCAGCCAACCCGGACAGGGGGCGGCTGAAGCTTTCTTT
CASSQPGQGAAEAFF
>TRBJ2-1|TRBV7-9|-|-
TGTGCCAGCAGCTTAGACGGAGGGACCAATGAGCAGTTCTTC
CASSLDGGTNEQFF
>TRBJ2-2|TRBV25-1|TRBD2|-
TGTGCCAGCAGTCCCTGGAGCGGGAGGTCTAACACCGGGGAGCTGTTTTTT
CASSPWSGRSNTGELFF
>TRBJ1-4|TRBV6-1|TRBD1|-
TGTGCCAGCAGGGAGGTCGACAGGGTAGAAAAACTGTTTTTT
CASREVDRVEKLFF
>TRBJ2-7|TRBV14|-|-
TGTGCCAGCAGCCAAGGTACAGGGCCAACCTACGAGCAGTACTTC
CASSQGTGPTYEQYF
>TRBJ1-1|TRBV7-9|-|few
TGTGCCAGCAGCTTTCAGGCTAACACTGAAGCTTTCTTT
CASSFQANTEAFF
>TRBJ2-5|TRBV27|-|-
TGTGCCAGCAGTTTATTGGGGGGGCTGGAGACCCAGTACTTC
CASSLLGGLETQYF
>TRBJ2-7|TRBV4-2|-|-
TGTGCCAGCAGCGAGGGGGGGTCCTACGAGCAGTACTTC
CASSEGGSYEQYF
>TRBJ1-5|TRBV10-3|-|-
TGTGCCATCAGTGGACAGAGCAATCAGCCCCAGCATTTT
CAISGQSNQPQHF
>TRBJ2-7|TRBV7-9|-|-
TGTGCCAGCAGCTCCCGGGACCAGGGGACCACGCAGTACTTC
CASSSRDQGTTQYF
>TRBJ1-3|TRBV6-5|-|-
TGTGCCAGCAGCACCCGGAGCACTGGAAACACCATATATTTT
CASSTRSTGNTIYF
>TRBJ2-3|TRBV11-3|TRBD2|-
TGTGCCAGCAGCTTACCAACTACTAGCGGGGGCACAGATACGCAGTATTTT
CASSLPTTSGGTDTQYF
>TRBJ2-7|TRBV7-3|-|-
TGTGCCAGCAGCCGGGAGACAGGGACCTACGAGCAGTACTTC
CASSRETGTYEQYF
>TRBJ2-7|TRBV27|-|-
TGTGCCAGCAGTGGATCAGGGAAAGGTAGCTACGAGCAGTACTTC
CASSGSGKGSYEQYF
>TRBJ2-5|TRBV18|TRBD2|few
TGTGCCAGCTCACCACCGTCTAGCGGAGAGACCCAGTACTTC
CASSPPSSGETQYF
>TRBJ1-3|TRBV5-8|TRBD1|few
TGTGCCAGCAGCCTGGCCTGGGACAGGACCATATATTTT
CASSLAWDRTIYF
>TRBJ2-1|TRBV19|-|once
TGTGCCAGTAGTATAACCCTTTTACAGAGCAATGAGCAGTTCTTC
CASSITLLQSNEQFF
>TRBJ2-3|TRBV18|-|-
TGTGCCAGCTCACTTTCCGGGACTCACACAGATACGCAGTATTTT
CASSLSGTHTDTQYF
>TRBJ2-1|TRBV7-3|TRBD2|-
TGTGCCAGCAGCCGCAGCGGGAGAGTTCGATACAATGAGCAGTTCTTC
CASSRSGRVRYNEQFF
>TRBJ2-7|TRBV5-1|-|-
TGCGCCAGCAGCTTGGACAGGGCATCCTACGAGCAGTACTTC
CASSLDRASYEQYF
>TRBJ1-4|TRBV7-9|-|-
TGTGCCAGCAGCAATACAGGGACAACAACTAATGAAAAACTGTTTTTT
CASSNTGTTTNEKLFF
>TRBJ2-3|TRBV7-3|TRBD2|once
TGTGCCAGCAGCTACGGGACTAGCGGAACGCAGTATTTT
CASSYGTSGTQYF
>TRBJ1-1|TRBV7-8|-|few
TGTGCCAGCAGCTTAACAGGCCCAAAGAACACTGAAGCTTTCTTT
CASSLTGPKNTEAFF
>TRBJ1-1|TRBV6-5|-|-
TGTGCCAGCAGTTCGGGAGGAAACACTGAAGCTTTCTTT
CASSSGGNTEAFF
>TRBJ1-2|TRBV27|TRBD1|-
TGTGCCAGCAGTCCAGGGGGCGGTTACTATGGCTACACCTTC
CASSPGGGYYGYTF
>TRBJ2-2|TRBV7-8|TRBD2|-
TGTGCCGGGGGGCTAGCGGGAGGTTTTAAGGTCGGGGAGCTGTTTTTT
CAGGLAGGFKVGELFF
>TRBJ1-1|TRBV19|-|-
TGTGCCACCCAGCCCACAGGAGTTGAAGCTTTCTTT
CATQPTGVEAFF